This is a list of T cell receptor beta chains from one sample in a study of blood T cell repertoires in COVID-19. The table came from immunoSEQ multiplex PCR; TCRdb's copy has only in-frame clones and leaves some out. The data show about 300,000 clones, less than 85% seen once. The specimen sequenced was peripheral blood. These receptors originate from a human donor with COVID-19, enrolled during active disease. The donor label of this sample is uncertain. Both conserved end residues are part of each CDR3. A D gene is named only where the DNA matches it firmly.

>-|TRBJ1-3|TRBV9
CASNRESRGNGNTIYF
TGTGCCAGCAACAGAGAGAGTAGAGGGAACGGAAACACCATATATTTT
>-|TRBJ1-4|TRBV19
CASSISQTGTTNEKLFF
TGTGCCAGTAGTATAAGTCAGACAGGCACAACTAATGAAAAACTGTTTTTT
>TRBD1|TRBJ1-3|TRBV5-1
CASSSQGAGNTIYF
TGCGCCAGCAGCTCCCAGGGGGCTGGAAACACCATATATTTT
>TRBD2|TRBJ2-1|TRBV10-3
CAISSLAGSSYNEQFF
TGTGCCATCAGTTCATTAGCGGGGAGCTCCTACAATGAGCAGTTCTTC
>-|TRBJ2-7|TRBV30
CAWSVARFSYEQYF
TGTGCCTGGAGTGTCGCCAGATTCTCCTACGAGCAGTACTTC
>TRBD2|TRBJ2-2|TRBV7-6
CASTELAGGTGELFF
TGTGCCAGCACCGAACTAGCGGGAGGCACCGGGGAGCTGTTTTTT
>TRBD1|TRBJ1-5|TRBV7-8
CASSTDRNHQPQHF
TGTGCCAGCAGCACGGACAGGAACCATCAGCCCCAGCATTTT
>-|TRBJ1-3|TRBV6-4
CASSQDSSGNTIYF
TGTGCCAGCAGTCAGGACAGCTCTGGAAACACCATATATTTT
>-|TRBJ1-1|TRBV5-1
CASSVQVSDTEAFF
TGCGCCAGCAGCGTACAGGTTAGTGACACTGAAGCTTTCTTT
>-|TRBJ1-5|TRBV30
CAWSTGLAQPQHF
TGTGCCTGGTCTACAGGTTTGGCTCAGCCCCAGCATTTT